The clone carrying this TCR beta chain was found once. Germline CDR1 reads SGDLS; CDR2 reads YYNGEE. Unmatched junction bases numbered 4, after V lost 3 bases and J lost 8 bases. The CDR3 runs to 12 residues. The sample belongs to a study of blood T cell repertoires in COVID-19. For the study at large: From T cells, B-cell-depleted T cells, or PBMCs came the material, which was cDNA or gDNA.

Authors' analysis steps: The assay estimated nucleated cells by amplifying reference gene primers. This table comes from immunoSEQ multiplex PCR, and its TCRdb copy is limited to in-frame clones, with some not included. V and J calls and clone size are copied from that table; D and trimming were computed from the DNA. This table has over 200,000 clones, around 82% appearing once. The chain employs TRBV9 and TRBJ1-2; TRBD1 matches 7 bases. The sample comprised peripheral blood. The TCR sequence derives from a man older than 75 with acute or convalescent COVID-19. CDR3 loop: CASSEQGWGYTF. CDR3 sequence (DNA): TGTGCCAGCAGCGAACAGGGGTGGGGCTACACCTTC.